The TCR beta chain under discussion was sequenced for a study of T-cell memory formation after mild COVID-19. In regard to this clonotype: Its antigen is unidentified.

The germline gives CDR1 LNHDA, CDR2 SQIVND (reference sequence). V was pared by 3 bases and J by 1 base, with 13 bases between. The CDR3 has 16 amino acids. Study-wide findings and caveats: Whereas later expanders leaned CD4+, clones contracting day 15 to 85 showed a balanced CD4/CD8 makeup.

TCRdb reanalysed the 5' RACE reads using MiXCR and keeps one entry per CDR3 protein. This table has about 400,000 distinct CDR3 sequences, 24% appearing once. This TCR was recovered from an adult woman who had mild COVID-19 (a few samples of this study predate the infection). Cell type and time point are not known. The chain has TRBV19 and TRBJ2-1, with TRBD1 as a possible D gene (6 bases). Material for sequencing was PBMCs or a T cell subset sorted from them (not recorded which). The CDR3 protein is CASSIGGLRSYNEQFF. The DNA of the CDR3 is TGTGCCAGTAGTATTGGGGGCCTGCGGTCCTACAATGAGCAGTTCTTC.